This is a list of T cell receptor beta chains from one sample in a study of T cell responses to AZD1222 COVID-19 vaccine. Some clones are missing from TCRdb's copy, which holds only in-frame ones; the method was immunoSEQ multiplex PCR. Seen here are about 70,000 clones, around nine tenths observed once, and the top ten hold 3.3%. The material was peripheral blood, obtained 28 days after the second AZD1222 dose. These receptor sequences come from an adult who received the AZD1222 COVID-19 vaccine. Both conserved end residues are part of each CDR3. Each record gives: CDR3 length, D gene, J gene, V gene, clone size, CDR3 DNA, CDR3 protein. D genes are given only for firm matches. Expanded clones get a size class; other rows say once, few or many, or leave the size out.

len: 13
d_gene: -
j_gene: TRBJ2-3
v_gene: TRBV7-2
abundance: once
CDR3nt: TGTGCCAGCAACGGCGGGATGGTGGATACGCAGTATTTT
CDR3aa: CASNGGMVDTQYF

len: 13
d_gene: -
j_gene: TRBJ1-5
v_gene: TRBV12-3/TRBV12-4
abundance: -
CDR3nt: TGTGCCAGCAGTTTACAGGGACTTCAGCCCCAGCATTTT
CDR3aa: CASSLQGLQPQHF

len: 13
d_gene: -
j_gene: TRBJ2-7
v_gene: TRBV3-1/TRBV3-2
abundance: -
CDR3nt: TGTGCCAGCAGCCCCGCCTCTAGGGACGAGCAGTACTTC
CDR3aa: CASSPASRDEQYF

len: 15
d_gene: -
j_gene: TRBJ1-3
v_gene: TRBV9
abundance: -
CDR3nt: TGTGCCAGCAGCCCGACAGCCTTAGGAGGAAACACCATATATTTT
CDR3aa: CASSPTALGGNTIYF

len: 13
d_gene: -
j_gene: TRBJ2-5
v_gene: TRBV12-3/TRBV12-4
abundance: -
CDR3nt: TGTGCCAGCAGTTGGGGCAGACAAGAGACCCAGTACTTC
CDR3aa: CASSWGRQETQYF

len: 14
d_gene: -
j_gene: TRBJ1-2
v_gene: TRBV5-5
abundance: -
CDR3nt: TGTGCCAGCAGCTTGGTGCCCCTGGGAACTGGCTACACCTTC
CDR3aa: CASSLVPLGTGYTF

len: 12
d_gene: TRBD1
j_gene: TRBJ1-1
v_gene: TRBV7-3
abundance: -
CDR3nt: TGTGCCAGCAGCACCGACAGGGGGGAAGCTTTCTTT
CDR3aa: CASSTDRGEAFF

len: 15
d_gene: -
j_gene: TRBJ1-6
v_gene: TRBV28
abundance: -
CDR3nt: TGTGCCAGCACGGTGGGTAGGGGAAGGCACTCACCCCTCCACTTT
CDR3aa: CASTVGRGRHSPLHF

len: 17
d_gene: TRBD1
j_gene: TRBJ1-1
v_gene: TRBV5-1
abundance: -
CDR3nt: TGCGCCAGCAGTATCCGGGACAGGGGCTCTCTTGGCACTGAAGCTTTCTTT
CDR3aa: CASSIRDRGSLGTEAFF

len: 15
d_gene: -
j_gene: TRBJ1-5
v_gene: TRBV6-5
abundance: -
CDR3nt: TGTGCCAGCAGTTATTCGGCAGGGAGCAATCAGCCCCAGCATTTT
CDR3aa: CASSYSAGSNQPQHF

len: 16
d_gene: TRBD2
j_gene: TRBJ2-1
v_gene: TRBV11-3
abundance: -
CDR3nt: TGTGCCAGCAGCGCGGGAACTAGCGGGAGGGGTGGTGAGCAGTTCTTC
CDR3aa: CASSAGTSGRGGEQFF

len: 14
d_gene: TRBD2
j_gene: TRBJ2-7
v_gene: TRBV11-2
abundance: -
CDR3nt: TGTGCCAGCAGCTTAACTAGCGGGAGTATCGAGCAGTACTTC
CDR3aa: CASSLTSGSIEQYF

len: 18
d_gene: TRBD2
j_gene: TRBJ2-1
v_gene: TRBV4-1
abundance: -
CDR3nt: TGCGCCAGCAGCCTTCATGATACTAGCGGTAGCTCCTACAATGAGCAGTTCTTC
CDR3aa: CASSLHDTSGSSYNEQFF

len: 15
d_gene: -
j_gene: TRBJ1-4
v_gene: TRBV7-7
abundance: few
CDR3nt: TGTGCCAGCAGCTTAGGATTAGGTCCTAATGAAAAACTGTTTTTT
CDR3aa: CASSLGLGPNEKLFF

len: 15
d_gene: TRBD2
j_gene: TRBJ2-1
v_gene: TRBV2
abundance: -
CDR3nt: TGTGCCAGCAGTTTCGGACTAGCGAGGGGGAATGAGCAGTTCTTC
CDR3aa: CASSFGLARGNEQFF

len: 14
d_gene: TRBD1
j_gene: TRBJ2-7
v_gene: TRBV19
abundance: -
CDR3nt: TGTGCCAGTAGTAAGGGGACAGCCTCCTACGAGCAGTACTTC
CDR3aa: CASSKGTASYEQYF

len: 13
d_gene: -
j_gene: TRBJ2-1
v_gene: TRBV5-4
abundance: -
CDR3nt: TGTGCCAGCAGCCCTACTAGGGACAATGAGCAGTTCTTC
CDR3aa: CASSPTRDNEQFF

len: 13
d_gene: TRBD1
j_gene: TRBJ1-2
v_gene: TRBV5-4
abundance: -
CDR3nt: TGTGCCAGCAGCTCGATAGACAGGGAGGGGTACACCTTC
CDR3aa: CASSSIDREGYTF

len: 16
d_gene: -
j_gene: TRBJ2-7
v_gene: TRBV11-2
abundance: -
CDR3nt: TGTGCCAGCAGACAAACTCTTACGGGATCTGGCTACGAGCAGTACTTC
CDR3aa: CASRQTLTGSGYEQYF

len: 15
d_gene: TRBD1
j_gene: TRBJ1-1
v_gene: TRBV6-6
abundance: -
CDR3nt: TGTGCCAGCAGTTTCCGACAGGGAATTTATACTGAAGCTTTCTTT
CDR3aa: CASSFRQGIYTEAFF

len: 16
d_gene: TRBD1
j_gene: TRBJ1-1
v_gene: TRBV7-9
abundance: -
CDR3nt: TGTGCCAGCAGCCCTCGACAGGGGGTGGTGAACACTGAAGCTTTCTTT
CDR3aa: CASSPRQGVVNTEAFF

len: 16
d_gene: TRBD1
j_gene: TRBJ1-4
v_gene: TRBV10-3
abundance: -
CDR3nt: TGTGCCATCGGCCCGGGGGGCGGACAGGAAAATGAAAAACTGTTTTTT
CDR3aa: CAIGPGGGQENEKLFF

len: 13
d_gene: -
j_gene: TRBJ2-7
v_gene: TRBV19
abundance: -
CDR3nt: TGTGCCACCGGGCCAGGGTTTTCCTACGAGCAGTACTTC
CDR3aa: CATGPGFSYEQYF

len: 13
d_gene: -
j_gene: TRBJ2-5
v_gene: TRBV11-2
abundance: -
CDR3nt: TGTGCCAGCAGCTTAGTAGGGGGAGAGACCCAGTACTTC
CDR3aa: CASSLVGGETQYF

len: 17
d_gene: TRBD1
j_gene: TRBJ1-1
v_gene: TRBV25-1
abundance: -
CDR3nt: TGTGCCAGCAGTGAATATGTGGGGACAGGGGTGAACACTGAAGCTTTCTTT
CDR3aa: CASSEYVGTGVNTEAFF

len: 17
d_gene: TRBD1
j_gene: TRBJ2-7
v_gene: TRBV13
abundance: -
CDR3nt: TGTGCCAGCAGCTTAGACGGTCGTCCAGGGGGAACCTACGAGCAGTACTTC
CDR3aa: CASSLDGRPGGTYEQYF

len: 14
d_gene: -
j_gene: TRBJ1-1
v_gene: TRBV6-5
abundance: -
CDR3nt: TGTGCCAGTGATGGGACGGTCATGAACACTGAAGCTTTCTTT
CDR3aa: CASDGTVMNTEAFF

len: 16
d_gene: -
j_gene: TRBJ1-3
v_gene: TRBV19
abundance: few
CDR3nt: TGTGCCAGTAGTATAGGAACCCCCGAGGCCGGAAACACCATATATTTT
CDR3aa: CASSIGTPEAGNTIYF

len: 16
d_gene: -
j_gene: TRBJ2-1
v_gene: TRBV5-5
abundance: -
CDR3nt: TGTGCCAGCAGCTTGGTAACGGGGAGCTCCTACAATGAGCAGTTCTTC
CDR3aa: CASSLVTGSSYNEQFF

len: 14
d_gene: TRBD2
j_gene: TRBJ2-5
v_gene: TRBV30
abundance: -
CDR3nt: TGTGCCTGGAGTGGTGGACTAGCAGGGGAGACCCAGTACTTC
CDR3aa: CAWSGGLAGETQYF

len: 11
d_gene: -
j_gene: TRBJ2-5
v_gene: TRBV30
abundance: -
CDR3nt: TGTGCCTGGAGTTTCGGGGAGACCCAGTACTTC
CDR3aa: CAWSFGETQYF

len: 14
d_gene: TRBD2
j_gene: TRBJ2-3
v_gene: TRBV5-1
abundance: once
CDR3nt: TGCGCCAGCAAACCGGGACTAGCGTCAGATACGCAGTATTTT
CDR3aa: CASKPGLASDTQYF